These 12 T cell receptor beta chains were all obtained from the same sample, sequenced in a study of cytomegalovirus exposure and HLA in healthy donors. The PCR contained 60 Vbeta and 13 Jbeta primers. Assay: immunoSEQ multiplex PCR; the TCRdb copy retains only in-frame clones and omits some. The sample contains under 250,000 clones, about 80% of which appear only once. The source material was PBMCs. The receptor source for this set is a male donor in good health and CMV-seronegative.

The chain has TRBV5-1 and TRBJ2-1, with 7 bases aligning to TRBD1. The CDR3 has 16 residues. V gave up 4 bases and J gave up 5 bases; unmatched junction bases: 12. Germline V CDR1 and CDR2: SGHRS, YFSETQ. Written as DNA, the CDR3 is TGCGCCAGCAGCGCGGGTCGTCGGACAGGTAACAATGAGCAGTTCTTC. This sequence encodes CASSAGRRTGNNEQFF. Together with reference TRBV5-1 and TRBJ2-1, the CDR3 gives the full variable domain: KAGVTQTPRYLIKTRGQQVTLSCSPISGHRSVSWYQQTPGQGLQFLFEYFSETQRNKGNFPGRFSGRQFSNSRSEMNVSTLELGDSALYLCASSAGRRTGNNEQFFGPGTRLTVL.

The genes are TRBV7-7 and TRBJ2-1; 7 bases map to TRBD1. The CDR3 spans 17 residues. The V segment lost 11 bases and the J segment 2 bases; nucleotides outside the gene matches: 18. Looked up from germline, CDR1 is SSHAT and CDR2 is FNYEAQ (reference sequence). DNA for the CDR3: TGTGCCCCGACAGGGCAGTCCAGCGGAGCCCCCTACAATGAGCAGTTCTTC. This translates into CAPTGQSSGAPYNEQFF.

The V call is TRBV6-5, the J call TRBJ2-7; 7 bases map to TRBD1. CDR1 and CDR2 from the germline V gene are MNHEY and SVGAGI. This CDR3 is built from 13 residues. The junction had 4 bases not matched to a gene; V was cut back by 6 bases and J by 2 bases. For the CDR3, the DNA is TGTGCCAGCAGGCGACAGGGAGCCTACGAGCAGTACTTC. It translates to CASRRQGAYEQYF.

CDR3 loop: CASSQRQGENTEAFF. CDR3 DNA sequence: TGTGCCAGCTCACAAAGACAGGGCGAGAACACTGAAGCTTTCTTT. V is TRBV18 and J is TRBJ1-1; TRBD1 aligns across 7 bases. CDR3 length equals 15 residues. Per germline, CDR1 KGHSH and CDR2 LQKENI. Trimming took 4 bases from V and 1 from J; bases not matched to a gene: 6.

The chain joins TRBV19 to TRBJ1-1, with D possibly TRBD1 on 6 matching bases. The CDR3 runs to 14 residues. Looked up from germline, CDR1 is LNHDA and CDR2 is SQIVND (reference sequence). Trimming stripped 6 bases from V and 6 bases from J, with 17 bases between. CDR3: CASRLTGNGAEAFF. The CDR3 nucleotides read TGTGCCAGTAGACTTACAGGGAATGGGGCTGAAGCTTTCTTT.

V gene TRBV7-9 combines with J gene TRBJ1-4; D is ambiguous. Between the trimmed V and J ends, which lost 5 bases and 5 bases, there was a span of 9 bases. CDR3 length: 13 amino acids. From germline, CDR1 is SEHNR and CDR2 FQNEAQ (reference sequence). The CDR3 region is CASSGPGNEKLFF. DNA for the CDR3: TGTGCCAGCAGCGGTCCGGGGAATGAAAAACTGTTTTTT.

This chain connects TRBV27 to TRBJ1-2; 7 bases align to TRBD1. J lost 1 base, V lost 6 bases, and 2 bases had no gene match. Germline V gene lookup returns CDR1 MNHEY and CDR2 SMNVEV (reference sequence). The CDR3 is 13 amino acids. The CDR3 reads CASRNRGNYGYTF. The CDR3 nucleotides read TGTGCCAGCAGGAACAGGGGTAACTATGGCTACACCTTC.

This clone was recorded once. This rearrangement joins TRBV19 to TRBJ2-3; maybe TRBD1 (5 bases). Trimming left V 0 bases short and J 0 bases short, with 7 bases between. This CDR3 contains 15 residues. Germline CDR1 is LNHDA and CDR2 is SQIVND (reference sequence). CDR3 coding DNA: TGTGCCAGTAGTATAGAAGGACAAAGCACAGATACGCAGTATTTT. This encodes CASSIEGQSTDTQYF.

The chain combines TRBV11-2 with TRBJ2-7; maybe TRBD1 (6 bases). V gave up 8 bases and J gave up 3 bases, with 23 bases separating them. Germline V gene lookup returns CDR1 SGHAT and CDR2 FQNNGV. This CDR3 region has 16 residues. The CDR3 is CASRSLLGDKSYEQYF. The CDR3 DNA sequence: TGTGCCAGCCGAAGCTTACTCGGGGACAAGAGCTACGAGCAGTACTTC.

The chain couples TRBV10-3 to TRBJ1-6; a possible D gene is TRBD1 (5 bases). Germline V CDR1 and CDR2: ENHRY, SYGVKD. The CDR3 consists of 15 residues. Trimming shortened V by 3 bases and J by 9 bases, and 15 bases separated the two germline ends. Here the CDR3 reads CAISDAGQGPSPLHF. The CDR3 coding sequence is TGTGCCATCAGTGACGCCGGGCAGGGCCCTTCACCCCTCCACTTT.

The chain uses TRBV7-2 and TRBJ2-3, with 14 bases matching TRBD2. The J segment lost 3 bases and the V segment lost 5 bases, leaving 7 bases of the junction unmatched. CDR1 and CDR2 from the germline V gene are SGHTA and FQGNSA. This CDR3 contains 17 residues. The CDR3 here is CASSPTTSGGGTDTQYF. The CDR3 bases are TGTGCCAGCAGCCCCACGACTAGCGGGGGGGGGACAGATACGCAGTATTTT.

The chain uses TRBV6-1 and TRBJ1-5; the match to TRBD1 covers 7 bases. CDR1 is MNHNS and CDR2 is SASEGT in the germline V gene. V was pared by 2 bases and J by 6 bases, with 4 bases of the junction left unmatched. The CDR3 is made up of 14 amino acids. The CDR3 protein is CASSEQGVLQPQHF. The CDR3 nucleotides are TGTGCCAGCAGTGAACAGGGGGTACTTCAGCCCCAGCATTTT.